The clone carrying this TCR beta chain was observed many times. Antigen specificity is unknown. CDR1 SNHLY and CDR2 FYNNEI come from the germline V gene. The CDR3 totals 16 residues. V shed 6 bases, J shed 0 bases, and the junction held 4 bases outside the gene matches. This specimen comes from a study of T cells in Graves' hyperthyroidism and ophthalmopathy. Study-wide results and limits: Before onset, by a median of around six months, the model predicted ophthalmopathy.

RNA transcripts served as the template for amplifying TCR beta CDR3 regions. HTBI primers were used for first-round RT-PCR of the TCR CDR3. TCRdb passed the multiplex PCR reads through MiXCR, listing each CDR3 protein once. The sample has hundreds of thousands of distinct CDR3 sequences, around 15% seen once. The chain employs TRBV2 and TRBJ2-7; 14 nucleotides agree with TRBD2. This sequence was found in a woman younger than 30 with Graves' hyperthyroidism. Sequenced material: blood. CDR3 region: CASRGGTSGSSYEQYF. The CDR3, as DNA: TGTGCCAGCAGGGGCGGGACTAGCGGGAGCTCCTACGAGCAGTACTTC.